This T cell receptor (beta chain) was identified during a study of shared clonotypes between healthy human individuals. Overall study context: With ages of 18 to 49, the donors were two women and a few men.

CDR1 and CDR2 from the germline V gene are SQVTM and ANQGSEA. With V trimmed by 0 bases and J by 6 bases, 5 bases remained unmatched. The CDR3 loop spans 14 amino acids. The deep-level immunoSEQ assay was used. Profiling relied on immunoSEQ multiplex PCR, and the TCRdb table lists in-frame clones only, not all of them. The table lists millions of clones, over 85% of them singletons. It was CD45RO-negative cells, positively selected for CCR7, that made up naive CD8 cells, with terminally differentiated effector memory CD45RA+ cells excluded. This rearrangement joins TRBV29-1 to TRBJ2-1; TRBD2 agrees at 7 bases. Sequenced material: naive CD8+ T cells sorted from blood. This sequence was found in a man aged 18 to 29 in good health. CDR3 bases: TGCAGCGTTGAAGATTGGACTAGACGCAATGAGCAGTTCTTC. Residues: CSVEDWTRRNEQFF.